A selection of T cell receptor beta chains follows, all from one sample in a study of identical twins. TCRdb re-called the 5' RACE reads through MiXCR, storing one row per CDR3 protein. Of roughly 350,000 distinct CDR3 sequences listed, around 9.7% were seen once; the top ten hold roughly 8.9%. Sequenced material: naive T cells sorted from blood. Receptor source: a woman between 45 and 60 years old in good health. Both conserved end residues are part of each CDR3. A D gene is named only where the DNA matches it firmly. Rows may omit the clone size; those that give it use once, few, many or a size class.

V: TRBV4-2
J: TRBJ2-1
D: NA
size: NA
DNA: TGTGCCAGCAGCCAGGTCGGACAGTCAAAGGACGATGAGCAGTTCTTC
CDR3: CASSQVGQSKDDEQFF

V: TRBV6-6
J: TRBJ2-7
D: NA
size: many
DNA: TGTGCCAGCAGTTATACGGCAGGAGGGAACGAGCAGTACTTC
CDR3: CASSYTAGGNEQYF

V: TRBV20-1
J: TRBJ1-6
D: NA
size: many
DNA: TGCAGTGCTGGCACAGATTCACCCCTCCACTTT
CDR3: CSAGTDSPLHF

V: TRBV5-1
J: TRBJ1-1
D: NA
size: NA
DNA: TGCGCCAGCAGCTTTTGGCAGGGAGGAGGTGGCACTGAAGCTTTCTTT
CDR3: CASSFWQGGGGTEAFF

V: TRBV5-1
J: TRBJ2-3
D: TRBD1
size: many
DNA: TGCGCCAGCAGCCAACCGGGACAGACAGATACGCAGTATTTT
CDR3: CASSQPGQTDTQYF

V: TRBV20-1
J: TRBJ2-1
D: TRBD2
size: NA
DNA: TGCAGTGCTCCCCGGGCGGGAGGCTACAATGAGCAGTTCTTC
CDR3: CSAPRAGGYNEQFF

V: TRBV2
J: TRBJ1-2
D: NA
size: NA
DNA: TGTGCCAGCAGTGGGACTGCCCCTGGCTACACCTTC
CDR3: CASSGTAPGYTF

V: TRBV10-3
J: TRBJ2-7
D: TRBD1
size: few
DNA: TGTGCCATCAGTGCAAGGGGGCTTGCCTACGAGCAGTACTTC
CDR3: CAISARGLAYEQYF

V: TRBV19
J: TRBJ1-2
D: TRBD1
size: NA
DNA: TGTGCCAGTGTCCTTGGACAGGGGGAAAACTATGGCTACACCTTC
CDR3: CASVLGQGENYGYTF

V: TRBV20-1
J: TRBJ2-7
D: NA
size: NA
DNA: TGCAGTGCTAGAGAAGGGAAGGACTACGAGCAGTACTTC
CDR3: CSAREGKDYEQYF

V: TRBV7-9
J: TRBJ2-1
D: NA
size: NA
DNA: TGTGCCAGCAGCTTAGAAGGGGCAGGGGCTGAGCAGTTCTTC
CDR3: CASSLEGAGAEQFF

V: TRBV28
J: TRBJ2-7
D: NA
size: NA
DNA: TGTGCCAGCGGGGCGGACGGTTCCTACGAGCAGTACTTC
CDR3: CASGADGSYEQYF

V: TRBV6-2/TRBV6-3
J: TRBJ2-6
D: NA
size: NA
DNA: TGTGCCAGCAGTTACTCGGGCTCTGGGGCCAACGTCCTGACTTTC
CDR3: CASSYSGSGANVLTF

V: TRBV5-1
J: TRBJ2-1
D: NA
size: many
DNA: TGCGCCAGCAGCTTCAGGCACTTCGTTAGGGAGCAGTTCTTC
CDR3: CASSFRHFVREQFF

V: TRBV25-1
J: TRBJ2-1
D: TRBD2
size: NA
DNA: TGTGCCAGCAGGATGGGGGGAGGGCCTGGCAATGAGCAGTTCTTC
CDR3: CASRMGGGPGNEQFF

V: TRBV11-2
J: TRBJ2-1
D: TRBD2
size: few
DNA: TGTGCCAGCAGCTTAGTTATAGCGGGGACTAGCCATGAGCAGTTCTTC
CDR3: CASSLVIAGTSHEQFF

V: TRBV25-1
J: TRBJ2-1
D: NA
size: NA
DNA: TGTGCCAGCAGTGAATATGGAGGTTCCTCCCTATACGATGAGCAGTTCTTC
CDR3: CASSEYGGSSLYDEQFF

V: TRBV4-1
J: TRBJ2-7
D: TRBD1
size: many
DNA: TGCGCCAGCAGCCAAGGACAGGGGGTGACCTACGAGCAGTACTTC
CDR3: CASSQGQGVTYEQYF

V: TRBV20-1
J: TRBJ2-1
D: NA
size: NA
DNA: TGCAGTGCTAGAGTGCGGCGGGATGAGCAGTTCTTC
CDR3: CSARVRRDEQFF

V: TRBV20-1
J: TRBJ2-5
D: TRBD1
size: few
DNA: TGCAGTGCTGGGACAGGGGCGAATCAAGAGACCCAGTACTTC
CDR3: CSAGTGANQETQYF

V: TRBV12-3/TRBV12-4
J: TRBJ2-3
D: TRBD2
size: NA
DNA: TGTGCCAGCAGCCCACTAGCGCGCACAGATACGCAGTATTTT
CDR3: CASSPLARTDTQYF

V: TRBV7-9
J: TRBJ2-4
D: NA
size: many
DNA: TGTGCCAGCAGCTTAGTCTTAAGCGAGCACTCTCGAGCCAAAAACATTCAGTACTTC
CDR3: CASSLVLSEHSRAKNIQYF

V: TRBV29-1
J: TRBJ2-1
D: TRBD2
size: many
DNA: TGCAGCGTTGATAGCGGGGACTCCTACAATGAGCAGTTCTTC
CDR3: CSVDSGDSYNEQFF

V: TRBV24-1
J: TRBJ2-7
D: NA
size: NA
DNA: TGTGCCACCAGTGCAAAAGTTTCCAGCGAGCAGTACTTC
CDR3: CATSAKVSSEQYF

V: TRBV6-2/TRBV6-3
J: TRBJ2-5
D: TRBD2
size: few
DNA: TGTGCCAGCACGGCTAGCGGGAGCGGAGAGACCCAGTACTTC
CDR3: CASTASGSGETQYF

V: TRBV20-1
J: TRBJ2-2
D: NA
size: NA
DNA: TGCAGTGCTAAAGGGCCCTATGACACCGGGGAGCTGTTTTTT
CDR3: CSAKGPYDTGELFF

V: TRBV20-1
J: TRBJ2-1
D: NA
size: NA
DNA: TGCAGTGCCAAGCGGCCTAGGAAGGACAATGAGCAGTTCTTC
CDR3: CSAKRPRKDNEQFF

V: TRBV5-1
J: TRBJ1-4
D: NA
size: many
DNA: TGCGCCAGCAGCTTGGAGACCTCTAATGAAAAACTGTTTTTT
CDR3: CASSLETSNEKLFF

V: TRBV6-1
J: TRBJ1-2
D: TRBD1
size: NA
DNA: TGTGCCAGCAGCCAGGGGGATACGGGGAGTTTTGGCTACACCTTC
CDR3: CASSQGDTGSFGYTF

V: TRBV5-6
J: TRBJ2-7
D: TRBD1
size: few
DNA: TGTGCCAGCAGCCCCGCGGCGACAGGGGGCTACTACGAGCAGTACTTC
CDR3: CASSPAATGGYYEQYF

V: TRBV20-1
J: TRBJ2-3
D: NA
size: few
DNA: TGCACCGCGGGGGATACGCAGTATTTT
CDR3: CTAGDTQYF

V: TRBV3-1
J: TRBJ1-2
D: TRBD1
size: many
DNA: TGTGCCAGCAGCCAAGGTCTCGGGACAGCCTCATATGGCTACACCTTC
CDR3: CASSQGLGTASYGYTF

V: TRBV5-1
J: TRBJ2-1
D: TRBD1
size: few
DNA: TGCGCCACACGGACCGGGACAGGGGGCGTTGAGCAGTTCTTC
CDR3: CATRTGTGGVEQFF

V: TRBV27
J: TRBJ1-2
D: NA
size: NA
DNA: TGTGCCAGCAGTTTGGGATCTTTTGGGGCCCTCTATGGCTACACCTTC
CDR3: CASSLGSFGALYGYTF

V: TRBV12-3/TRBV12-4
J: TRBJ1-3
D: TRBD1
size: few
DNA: TGTGCCAGCAGCCCTCTGCCGGGACAGGCCGAAGAGCTCTCTGGAAACACCATATATTTT
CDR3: CASSPLPGQAEELSGNTIYF

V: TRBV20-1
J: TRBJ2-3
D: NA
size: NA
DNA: TGCAGTGCTAGAGAATCTGCAGATACGCAGTATTTT
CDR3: CSARESADTQYF

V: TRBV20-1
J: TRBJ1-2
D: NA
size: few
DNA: TGCAGTGCCCCGGGGGGCAGTGGGGGCTACACCTTC
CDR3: CSAPGGSGGYTF

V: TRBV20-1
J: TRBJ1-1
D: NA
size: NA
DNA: TGCAGTGCTAGGGATCCGGGGGAAGCTTTCTTT
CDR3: CSARDPGEAFF

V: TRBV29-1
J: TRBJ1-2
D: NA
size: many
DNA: TGCAGCGTTGAACGCGGCGAGGTCAACACCTTC
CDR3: CSVERGEVNTF

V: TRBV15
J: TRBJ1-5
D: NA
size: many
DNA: TGTGCCACTGCCGACAGCAGCAATCAGCCCCAGCATTTT
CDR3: CATADSSNQPQHF

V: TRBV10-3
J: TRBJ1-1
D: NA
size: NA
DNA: TGTGCCATCAGTGATCTAGGCAGAAGGAACACTGAAGCTTTCTTT
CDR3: CAISDLGRRNTEAFF

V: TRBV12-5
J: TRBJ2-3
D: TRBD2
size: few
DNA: TGTGCTAGTGGTTTGGTTCTACCCTCACTAGCGGGAGGGGAAAGAACCACAGATACGCAGTATTTT
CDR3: CASGLVLPSLAGGERTTDTQYF

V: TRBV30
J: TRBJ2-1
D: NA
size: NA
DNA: TGTGCCTGGAGTGTACTGAGGGCTGAGCAGTTCTTC
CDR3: CAWSVLRAEQFF

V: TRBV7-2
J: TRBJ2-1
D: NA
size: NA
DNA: TGTGCCAGCAGGGTTGTTGGGAGGATGGTCCATGAGCAGTTCTTC
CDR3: CASRVVGRMVHEQFF

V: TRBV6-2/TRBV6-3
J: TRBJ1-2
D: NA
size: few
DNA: TGTGCCAGCAGGGCAAACCCTTATGGCTACACCTTC
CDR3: CASRANPYGYTF

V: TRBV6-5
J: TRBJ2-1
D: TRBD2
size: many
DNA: TGTGCCAGCACCGGACTAGCCCGAAATGAGCAGTTCTTC
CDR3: CASTGLARNEQFF

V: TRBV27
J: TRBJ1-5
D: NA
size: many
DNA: TGTGCCAGCAGTTTGGTGAGTTGGGGCAATCAGCCCCAGCATTTT
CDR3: CASSLVSWGNQPQHF

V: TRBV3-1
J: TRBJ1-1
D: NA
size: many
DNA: TGTGCCAGCAGCCTCCTGGGGGGGGGCACTGAAGCTTTCTTT
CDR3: CASSLLGGGTEAFF

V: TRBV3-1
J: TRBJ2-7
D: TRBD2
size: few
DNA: TGTGCCAGCAGCCAAGATGGGCGGGAGCCTCCCTACGAGCAGTACTTC
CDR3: CASSQDGREPPYEQYF

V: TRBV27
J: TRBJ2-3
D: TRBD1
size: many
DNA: TGTGCCAGCGCTGACAGGGGACCAAGCACAGATACGCAGTATTTT
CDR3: CASADRGPSTDTQYF

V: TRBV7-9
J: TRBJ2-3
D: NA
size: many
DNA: TGTGCCAGCAGCCCCACCTGGGAGGCAGATACGCAGTATTTT
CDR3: CASSPTWEADTQYF

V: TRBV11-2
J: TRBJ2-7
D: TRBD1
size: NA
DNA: TGTGCCTACAGGGGTCGGGCGTACGAGCAGTACTTC
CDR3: CAYRGRAYEQYF

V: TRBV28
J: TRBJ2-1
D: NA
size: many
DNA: TGTGCCAGCAGAGGAGGGGGAGAGCAGTTCTTC
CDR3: CASRGGGEQFF